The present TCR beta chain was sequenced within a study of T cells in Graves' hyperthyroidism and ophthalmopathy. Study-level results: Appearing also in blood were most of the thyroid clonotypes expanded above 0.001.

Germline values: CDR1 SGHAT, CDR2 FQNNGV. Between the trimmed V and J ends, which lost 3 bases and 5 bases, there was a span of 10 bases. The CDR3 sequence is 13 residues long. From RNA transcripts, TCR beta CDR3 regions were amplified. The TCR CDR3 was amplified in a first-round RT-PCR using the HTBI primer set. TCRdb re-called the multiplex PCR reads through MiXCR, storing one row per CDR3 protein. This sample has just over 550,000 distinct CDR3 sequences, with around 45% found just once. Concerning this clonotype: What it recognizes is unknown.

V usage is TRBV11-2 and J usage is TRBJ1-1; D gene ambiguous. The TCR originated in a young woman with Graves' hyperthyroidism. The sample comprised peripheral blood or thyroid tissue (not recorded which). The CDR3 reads CASSLGKETEAFF. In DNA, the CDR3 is TGTGCCAGCAGCTTGGGGAAGGAGACTGAAGCTTTCTTT.